This TCR beta chain was identified in a study of cytomegalovirus exposure and HLA in healthy donors. Study observations and caveats: The number of N-insertions in an Asian-associated ancestry cluster was reportedly below the 666-donor mean in a later analysis. It was reportedly the case that the classifier diagnosed cytomegalovirus status with high specificity and sensitivity.

Notes on this clone: Its antigen is unknown.

A multiplex PCR was run with 60 Vbeta primers and 13 Jbeta primers. TCRdb's copy holds only in-frame clones and misses some; the assay was immunoSEQ multiplex PCR. The sample gives 120,000 or so clones, 83% of which show up once; approximately 3.5% is in the top ten. J lost 4 bases, V lost 4 bases, and 11 bases had no gene match. CDR3 size: 17 residues. Germline CDR1 SGHRS, CDR2 YFSETQ. The sequence derives from a woman aged 40 to 50 in good health and CMV-seropositive. Sequenced sample: PBMCs. V gene TRBV5-1 combines with J gene TRBJ2-7; 13 bases agree with TRBD2. The CDR3 spells CASSKGLAGVLNYEQYF. CDR3 nucleotide sequence: TGCGCCAGCAGCAAAGGACTAGCGGGAGTGCTAAATTACGAGCAGTACTTC.